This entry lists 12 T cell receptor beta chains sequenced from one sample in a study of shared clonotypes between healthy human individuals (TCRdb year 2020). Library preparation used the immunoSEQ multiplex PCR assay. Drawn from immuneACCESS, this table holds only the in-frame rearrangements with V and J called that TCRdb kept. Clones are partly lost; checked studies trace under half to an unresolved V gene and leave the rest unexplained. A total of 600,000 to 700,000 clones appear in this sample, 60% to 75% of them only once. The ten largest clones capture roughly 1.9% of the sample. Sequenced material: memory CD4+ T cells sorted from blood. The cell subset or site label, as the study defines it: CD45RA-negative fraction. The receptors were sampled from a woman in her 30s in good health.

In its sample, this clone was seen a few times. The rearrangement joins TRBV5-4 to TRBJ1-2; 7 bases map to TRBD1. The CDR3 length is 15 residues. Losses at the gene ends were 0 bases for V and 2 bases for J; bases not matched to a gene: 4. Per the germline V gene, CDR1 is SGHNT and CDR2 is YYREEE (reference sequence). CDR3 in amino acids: CASSLGQGLNYGYTF. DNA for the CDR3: TGTGCCAGCAGCTTGGGACAGGGTTTAAACTATGGCTACACCTTC.

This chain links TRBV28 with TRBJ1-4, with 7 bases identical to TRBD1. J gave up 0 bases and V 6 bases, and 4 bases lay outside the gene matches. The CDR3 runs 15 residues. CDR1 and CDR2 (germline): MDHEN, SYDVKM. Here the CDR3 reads CASREGQTTNEKLFF. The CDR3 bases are TGTGCCAGCAGGGAGGGACAGACAACTAATGAAAAACTGTTTTTT.

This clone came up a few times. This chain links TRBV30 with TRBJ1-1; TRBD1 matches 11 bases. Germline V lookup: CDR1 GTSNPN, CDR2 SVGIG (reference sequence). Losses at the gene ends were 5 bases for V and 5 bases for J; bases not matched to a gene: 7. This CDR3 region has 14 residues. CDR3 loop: CAWEGQGVGTEAFF. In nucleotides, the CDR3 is TGTGCCTGGGAGGGACAGGGGGTAGGGACTGAAGCTTTCTTT.

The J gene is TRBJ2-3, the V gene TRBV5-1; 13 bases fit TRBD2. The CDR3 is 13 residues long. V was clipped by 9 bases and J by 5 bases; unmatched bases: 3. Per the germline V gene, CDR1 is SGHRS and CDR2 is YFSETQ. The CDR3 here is CATGLAGEDTQYF. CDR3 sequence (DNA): TGCGCCACAGGACTAGCGGGAGAAGATACGCAGTATTTT. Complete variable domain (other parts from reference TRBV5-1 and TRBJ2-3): KAGVTQTPRYLIKTRGQQVTLSCSPISGHRSVSWYQQTPGQGLQFLFEYFSETQRNKGNFPGRFSGRQFSNSRSEMNVSTLELGDSALYLCATGLAGEDTQYFGPGTRLTVL.

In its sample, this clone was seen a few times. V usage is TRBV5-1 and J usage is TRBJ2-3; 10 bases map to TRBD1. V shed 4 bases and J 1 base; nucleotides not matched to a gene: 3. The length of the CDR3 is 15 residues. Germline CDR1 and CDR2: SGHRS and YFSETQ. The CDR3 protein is CASSPGTGGTDTQYF. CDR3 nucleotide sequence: TGCGCCAGCAGCCCCGGGACAGGGGGCACAGATACGCAGTATTTT.

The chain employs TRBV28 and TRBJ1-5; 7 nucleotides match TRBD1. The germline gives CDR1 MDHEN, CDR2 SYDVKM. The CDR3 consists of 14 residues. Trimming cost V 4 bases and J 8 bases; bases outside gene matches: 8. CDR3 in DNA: TGTGCCAGCAGTTCGGGACAGTCCGATGAGCCCCAGCATTTT. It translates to CASSSGQSDEPQHF.

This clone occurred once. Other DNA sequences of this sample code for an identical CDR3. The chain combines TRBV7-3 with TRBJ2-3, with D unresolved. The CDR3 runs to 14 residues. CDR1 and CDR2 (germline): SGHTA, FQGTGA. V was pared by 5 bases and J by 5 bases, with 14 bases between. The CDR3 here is CASSPGLAVDTQYF. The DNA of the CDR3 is TGTGCCAGCAGCCCCGGGTTAGCCGTAGATACGCAGTATTTT.

CDR3 amino acids: CASSPGLARSETQYF. The CDR3 coding sequence is TGTGCCAGCAGTCCCGGACTAGCAAGAAGTGAGACCCAGTACTTC. V usage is TRBV28 and J usage is TRBJ2-5; TRBD2 matches 8 bases. There are 15 residues in the CDR3. V lost 5 bases, J lost 5 bases, and 10 bases stayed unmatched. CDR1 MDHEN and CDR2 SYDVKM come from the germline V gene.

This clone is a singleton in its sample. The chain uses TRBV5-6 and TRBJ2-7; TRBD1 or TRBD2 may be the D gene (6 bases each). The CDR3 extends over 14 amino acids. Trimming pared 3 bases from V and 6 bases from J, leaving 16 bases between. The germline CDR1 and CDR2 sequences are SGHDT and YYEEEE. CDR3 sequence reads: CASSSRWGAPEQYF. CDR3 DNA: TGTGCCAGCAGCTCCCGATGGGGGGCCCCCGAGCAGTACTTC.

For the CDR3, the DNA is TGTGCCAGCAGCTTTACCGGGGACTATGGCTACACCTTC. This translates into CASSFTGDYGYTF. The J gene is TRBJ1-2, the V gene TRBV7-9; D unclear. This CDR3 has 13 amino acids. The V end was cut by 3 bases, the J end by 3 bases, with 8 bases between. Looked up from germline, CDR1 is SEHNR and CDR2 is FQNEAQ (reference sequence).

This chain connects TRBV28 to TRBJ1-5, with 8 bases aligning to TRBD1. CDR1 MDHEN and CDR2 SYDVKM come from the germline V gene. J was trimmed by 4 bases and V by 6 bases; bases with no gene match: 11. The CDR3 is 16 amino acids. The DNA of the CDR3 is TGTGCCAGCAGACCTTCGTGGGACAGGTCTAATCAGCCCCAGCATTTT. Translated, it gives CASRPSWDRSNQPQHF.

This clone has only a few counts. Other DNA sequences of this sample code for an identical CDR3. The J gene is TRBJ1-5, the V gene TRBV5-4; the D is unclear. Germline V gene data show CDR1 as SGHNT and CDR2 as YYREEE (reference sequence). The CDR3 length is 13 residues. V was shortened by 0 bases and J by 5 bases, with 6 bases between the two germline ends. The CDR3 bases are TGTGCCAGCAGCTTGGGAGAAGATCAGCCCCAGCATTTT. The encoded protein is CASSLGEDQPQHF.